The 8 T cell receptor beta chains below all came from one sample that was sequenced in a study of technical replicates of blood from a handful of donors. The data were produced by immunoSEQ multiplex PCR, yet TCRdb's version contains in-frame clones alone and is incomplete. The sample lists roughly 62,000 clones; around nine tenths were seen once. The specimen was PBMCs. The receptors here all came from a human donor in good health. Some clones in this sample may be carry-over from other donors' samples.

In this sample, this clone turned up once. For the CDR3, the DNA is TGTGCCAGCTTCGATCGACAGGGGATTAGCGAAAAACTGTTTTTT. Translation: CASFDRQGISEKLFF. J is TRBJ1-4 and V is TRBV18, with TRBD1 matching over 8 bases. Germline-derived CDR1 and CDR2 are KGHSH and LQKENI. The CDR3 runs 15 residues. With 7 bases clipped from V and 8 bases from J, the junction kept 12 bases outside the gene matches.

A word on this clone: The junction departs from the called germline gene at one end, perhaps through a read error. The chain joins TRBV6-6 to TRBJ1-2; the match to TRBD1 covers 7 bases. The CDR3 is 14 amino acids. CDR1 MNHNY and CDR2 SVGAGI come from the germline V gene (reference sequence). The DNA of the CDR3 is TGTGCCAGTGGGCGGAAGGACAGGCCCTCCTATGCCTTCTTC. This sequence encodes CASGRKDRPSYAFF.

This chain uses TRBV2 with TRBJ1-2; TRBD1 aligns across 10 bases. Germline V CDR1 and CDR2: SNHLY, FYNNEI. The length of the CDR3 is 17 residues. Trimming took 1 base from V and 4 from J; bases not matched to a gene: 9. The CDR3 reads CASSEGDRGPQGYGYTF. The CDR3 DNA is TGTGCCAGCAGTGAAGGGGACAGGGGTCCCCAGGGCTATGGCTACACCTTC.

Here the CDR3 DNA reads TGTGCCAGCAGCCTGGCGCGGCACGGGGGTACCTACAATGAGCAGTTCTTC. It translates to CASSLARHGGTYNEQFF. V and J are TRBV7-8 and TRBJ2-1; TRBD2 might be the D (6 bases). CDR3 length equals 17 residues. The V gene's germline CDR1 is SGHVS and CDR2 FQNEAQ. V was cut by 5 bases and J by 2 bases, with 19 bases left in between.

CDR3: CASSGGPGRDNEQFF. For the CDR3, the DNA is TGTGCCAGCAGCGGGGGCCCGGGCAGGGACAATGAGCAGTTCTTC. This chain uses TRBV5-4 with TRBJ2-1, with D possibly being TRBD1 (6 bases). CDR1 is SGHNT, CDR2 YYREEE, per germline (reference sequence). Trimming left V 4 bases short and J 5 bases short, with 16 bases between. The CDR3 spans 15 residues.

This rearrangement joins TRBV19 to TRBJ1-5; D uncertain. Germline V gene sequence: CDR1 LNHDA, CDR2 SQIVND (reference sequence). The germline V and J ends were trimmed by 5 bases and 6 bases, with 8 bases remaining between them. This CDR3 spans 12 amino acids. The CDR3, as DNA: TGTGCCAGTAGTTCGCGGGGTCAGCCCCAGCATTTT. Translating gives CASSSRGQPQHF.

This clone was seen only once. At one end the junction does not follow the germline gene, possibly because of a read error. The chain recombines TRBV7-8 with TRBJ1-3, with D possibly TRBD1 on 5 matching bases. The length of the CDR3 is 14 residues. The germline V gene encodes CDR1 SGHVS and CDR2 FQNEAQ. The CDR3 DNA reads as TGTGCCAGCAGTTCTGGGACTGCTGGGAACACCATATATTTT. Protein: CASSSGTAGNTIYF.

The chain joins TRBV6-1 to TRBJ1-2; D possibly corresponds to TRBD1 (5 bases). From germline, CDR1 is MNHNS and CDR2 SASEGT. This CDR3 has 14 amino acids. V lost 6 bases and J lost 6, with 17 bases in between. Here the CDR3 DNA reads TGTGCCAGCAGCTCGGGTAGAAGGGGTAATGGCTACACCTTC. Amino acids: CASSSGRRGNGYTF.